This T cell receptor beta chain was sequenced for a study of CXCR3-negative and CXCR3-positive naive CD8 T cells. This CDR3 spans 15 amino acids. Overall study results and limits: Naive cells positive for CXCR3 carried more hydrophobic TRB CDR3s than CXCR3-negative ones. Naive cells, whether CXCR3-negative or CXCR3-positive, had similar TRBV-TRBJ usage, while memory cells differed.

Libraries were UMI-labeled 5' RACE TRB cDNA. TCRdb re-called the 5' RACE reads, yielding one record per CDR3 amino acid sequence without DNA. Reported are roughly 61,000 distinct CDR3 sequences; the ten largest clones contain 0.5% to 0.6%. Turning to this clonotype: Its antigen is undetermined.

The specimen was naive CXCR3+ CD8+ T cells from blood. The subset: CD45RO-CCR7+CD27+CD95- naive CD8+ T cells expressing CXCR3 (TNR3+). The chain has TRBV12-3 or TRBV12-4 and TRBJ2-5; the TCRdb call, TRBD2, lacks DNA for checking. This clonotype was obtained from a human donor in good health. Some clones in this sample may be carry-over from other donors' samples. The CDR3 spells CASSLTFPPQETQYF.